This record concerns one TCR beta chain sequence. Its antigen is still unknown. The data originate from a study of early T cells in non-severe SARS-CoV-2 infection. The length of the CDR3 is 14 residues. The V gene lost 6 bases and the J gene lost 1 base, with 12 bases spanning the gap. The V gene's germline CDR1 is MDHEN and CDR2 SYDVKM. TCRdb recomputed calls from the 5' RACE reads with MiXCR, one row per CDR3 protein. Of 54,000 or so distinct CDR3 sequences detected, 10% to 15% appear once; the ten largest clones hold around 4.5%. Study-level findings and limits: Anti-spike CD8 responses were favored by VDJdb matching, which missed private and CD4 specificities.

The rearrangement links TRBV28 to TRBJ1-1, with a tentative D call TRBD1 (5 bases). Specimen: whole blood. This receptor was obtained from an adult who was a healthcare worker with PCR-confirmed SARS-CoV-2 infection or an uninfected control (not recorded which). CDR3 sequence: CASRLGGKNTEAFF. The CDR3 nucleotides are TGTGCCAGCAGGTTGGGGGGAAAGAACACTGAAGCTTTCTTT. Based on the CDR3 plus reference TRBV28 and TRBJ1-1, the full variable domain is DVKVTQSSRYLVKRTGEKVFLECVQDMDHENMFWYRQDPGLGLRLIYFSYDVKMKEKGDIPEGYSVSREKKERFSLILESASTNQTSMYLCASRLGGKNTEAFFGQGTRLTVV.